What follows is one T cell receptor beta chain and its context. Its antigen remains unidentified. This sample was taken from a study of T cell responses to AZD1222 COVID-19 vaccine. Findings and limits, study-wide: Researchers report vaccine-associated CD4 TCRs spanning spike, with dominance at 160-218 and 743-854. An increase in Spike-specific TCR breadth and depth was observed after two AZD1222 doses. Donors, mostly white British, included more females; clonal diversity was possibly underestimated. Researchers took repertoire samples only after the peak T cell response had come.

The CDR3 is 16 residues long. The germline gives CDR1 LGHNA, CDR2 YNFKEQ. V dropped 1 base and J dropped 0; count of bases not matched to a gene: 3. The table came from immunoSEQ multiplex PCR; TCRdb's copy has only in-frame clones and leaves some out. The sample holds some 73,000 clones; about 88% are singletons and the top ten take about 9.3%. This TCR came from an adult who received the AZD1222 COVID-19 vaccine. The genes are TRBV4-2 and TRBJ1-5, with 7 bases matching TRBD1. Sequencing was performed on peripheral blood, taken 28 days after the second AZD1222 dose. The CDR3 loop reads CASSQGDSLSNQPQHF. In nucleotides, the CDR3 is TGTGCCAGCAGCCAAGGGGACAGCCTTAGCAATCAGCCCCAGCATTTT.